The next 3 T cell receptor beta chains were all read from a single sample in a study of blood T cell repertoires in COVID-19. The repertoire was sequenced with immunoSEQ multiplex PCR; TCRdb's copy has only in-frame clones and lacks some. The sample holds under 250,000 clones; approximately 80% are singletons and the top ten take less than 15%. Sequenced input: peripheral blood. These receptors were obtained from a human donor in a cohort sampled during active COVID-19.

The CDR3 DNA is TGTGCCAGCAGCTTATCCGGGTACGAGCAGTACTTC. Translating it yields CASSLSGYEQYF. The chain has TRBV7-9 and TRBJ2-7; D not certain. Germline-derived CDR1 and CDR2 are SEHNR and FQNEAQ (reference sequence). Trimming left V 2 bases short and J 4 bases short, with 6 bases between. CDR3 length: 12 amino acids. The full variable domain, its missing parts supplied by reference TRBV7-9 and TRBJ2-7, is DTGVSQNPRHKITKRGQNVTFRCDPISEHNRLYWYRQTLGQGPEFLTYFQNEAQLEKSRLLSDRFSAERPKGSFSTLEIQRTEQGDSAMYLCASSLSGYEQYFGPGTRLTVT.

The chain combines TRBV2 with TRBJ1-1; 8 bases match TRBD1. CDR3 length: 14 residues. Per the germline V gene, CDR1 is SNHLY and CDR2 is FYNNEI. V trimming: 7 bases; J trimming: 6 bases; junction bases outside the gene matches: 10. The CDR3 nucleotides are TGTGCCAGCAAGCCAGGGGGCTGGTTCCCTGAAGCTTTCTTT. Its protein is CASKPGGWFPEAFF.

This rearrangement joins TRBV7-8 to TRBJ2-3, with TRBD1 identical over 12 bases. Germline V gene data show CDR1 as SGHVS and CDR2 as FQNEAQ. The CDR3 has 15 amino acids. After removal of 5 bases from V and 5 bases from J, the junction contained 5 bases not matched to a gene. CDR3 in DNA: TGTGCCAGCAGCCCGGGACAGGGGGCTGTAGATACGCAGTATTTT. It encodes CASSPGQGAVDTQYF.